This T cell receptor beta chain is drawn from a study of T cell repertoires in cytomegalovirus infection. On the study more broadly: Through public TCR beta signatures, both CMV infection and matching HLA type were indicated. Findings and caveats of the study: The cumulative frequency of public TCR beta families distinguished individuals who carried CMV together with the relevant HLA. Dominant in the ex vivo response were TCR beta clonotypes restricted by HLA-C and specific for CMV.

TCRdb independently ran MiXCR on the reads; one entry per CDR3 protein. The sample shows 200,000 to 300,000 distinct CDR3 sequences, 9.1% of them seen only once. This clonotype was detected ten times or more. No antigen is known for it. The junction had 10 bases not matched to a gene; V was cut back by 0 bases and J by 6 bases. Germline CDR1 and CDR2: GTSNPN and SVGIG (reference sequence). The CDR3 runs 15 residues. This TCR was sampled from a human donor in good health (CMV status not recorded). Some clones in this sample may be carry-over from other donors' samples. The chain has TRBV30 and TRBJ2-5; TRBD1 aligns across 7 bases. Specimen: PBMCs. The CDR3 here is CAWSVTTGMGKTQYF. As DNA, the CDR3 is TGTGCCTGGAGTGTAACGACAGGGATGGGAAAGACCCAGTACTTC.